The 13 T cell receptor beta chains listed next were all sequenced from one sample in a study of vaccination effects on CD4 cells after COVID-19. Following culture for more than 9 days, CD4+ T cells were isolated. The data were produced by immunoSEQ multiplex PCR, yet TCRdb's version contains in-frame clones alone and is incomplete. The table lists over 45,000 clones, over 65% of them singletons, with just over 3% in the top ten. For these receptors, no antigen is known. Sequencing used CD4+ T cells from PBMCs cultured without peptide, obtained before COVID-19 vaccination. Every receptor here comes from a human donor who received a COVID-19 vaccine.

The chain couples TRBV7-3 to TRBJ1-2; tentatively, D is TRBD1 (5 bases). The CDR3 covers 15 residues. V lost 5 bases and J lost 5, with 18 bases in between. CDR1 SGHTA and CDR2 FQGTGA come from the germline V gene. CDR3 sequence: CASSPTAGAQYGYTF. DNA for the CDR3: TGTGCCAGCAGCCCAACGGCTGGGGCTCAATATGGCTACACCTTC.

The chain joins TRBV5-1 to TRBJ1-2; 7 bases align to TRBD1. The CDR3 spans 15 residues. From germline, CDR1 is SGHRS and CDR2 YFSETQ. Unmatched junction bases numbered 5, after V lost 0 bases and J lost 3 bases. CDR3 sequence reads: CASSLGGGADYGYTF. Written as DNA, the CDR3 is TGCGCCAGCAGCTTGGGAGGGGGCGCTGACTATGGCTACACCTTC.

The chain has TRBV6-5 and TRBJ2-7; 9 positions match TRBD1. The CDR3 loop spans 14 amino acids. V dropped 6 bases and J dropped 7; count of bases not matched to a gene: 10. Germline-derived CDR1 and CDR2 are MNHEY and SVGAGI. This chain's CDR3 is CASSQDRGSFEQYV. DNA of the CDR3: TGTGCCAGCAGCCAGGACAGGGGATCGTTTGAGCAGTACGTC.

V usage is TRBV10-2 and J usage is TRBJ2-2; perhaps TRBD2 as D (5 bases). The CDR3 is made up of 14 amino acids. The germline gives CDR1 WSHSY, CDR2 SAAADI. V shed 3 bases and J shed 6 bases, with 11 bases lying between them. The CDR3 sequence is CASSDRGTPGELFF. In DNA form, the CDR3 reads TGCGCCAGCAGTGACCGGGGAACCCCCGGGGAGCTGTTTTTT.

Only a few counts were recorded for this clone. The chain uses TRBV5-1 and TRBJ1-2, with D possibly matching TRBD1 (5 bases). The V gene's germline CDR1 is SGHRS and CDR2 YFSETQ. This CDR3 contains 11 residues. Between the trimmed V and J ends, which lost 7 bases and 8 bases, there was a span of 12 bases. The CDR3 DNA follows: TGCGCCAGCCGGGGAGGGACCGGCTACACCTTC. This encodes CASRGGTGYTF.

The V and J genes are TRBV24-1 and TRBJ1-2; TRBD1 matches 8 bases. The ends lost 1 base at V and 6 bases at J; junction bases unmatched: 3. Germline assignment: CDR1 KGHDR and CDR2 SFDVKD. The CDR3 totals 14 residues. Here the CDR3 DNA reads TGTGCCACCAGTGATTTCGGACAGGGTCATGGCTACACCTTC. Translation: CATSDFGQGHGYTF.

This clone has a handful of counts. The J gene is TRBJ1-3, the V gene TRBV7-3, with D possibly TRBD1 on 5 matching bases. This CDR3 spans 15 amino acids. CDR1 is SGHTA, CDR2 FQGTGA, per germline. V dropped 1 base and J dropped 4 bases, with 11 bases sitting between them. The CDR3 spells CASSLKSGPGNTIYF. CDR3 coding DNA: TGTGCCAGCAGCTTAAAGTCAGGGCCCGGAAACACCATATATTTT.

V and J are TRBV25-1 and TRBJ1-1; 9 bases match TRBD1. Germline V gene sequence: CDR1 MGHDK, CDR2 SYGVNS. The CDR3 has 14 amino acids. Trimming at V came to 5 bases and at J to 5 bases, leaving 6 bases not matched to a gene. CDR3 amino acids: CASSPYGTGTEAFF. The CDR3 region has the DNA TGTGCCAGCAGTCCCTACGGGACAGGGACTGAAGCTTTCTTT.

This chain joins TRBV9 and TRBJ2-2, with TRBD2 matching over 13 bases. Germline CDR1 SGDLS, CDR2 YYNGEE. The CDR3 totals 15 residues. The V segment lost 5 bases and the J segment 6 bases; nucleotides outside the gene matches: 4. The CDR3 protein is CASRGTSGVSGELFF. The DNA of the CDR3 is TGTGCCAGCAGAGGGACTAGCGGGGTTTCCGGGGAGCTGTTTTTT.

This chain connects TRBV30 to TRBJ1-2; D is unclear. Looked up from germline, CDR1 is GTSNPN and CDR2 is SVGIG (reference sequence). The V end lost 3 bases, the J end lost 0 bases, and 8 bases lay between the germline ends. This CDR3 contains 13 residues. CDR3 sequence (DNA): TGTGCCTGGAGAGACCGAACTAACTATGGCTACACCTTC. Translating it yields CAWRDRTNYGYTF. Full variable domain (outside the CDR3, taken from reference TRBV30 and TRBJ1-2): SQTIHQWPATLVQPVGSPLSLECTVEGTSNPNLYWYRQAAGRGLQLLFYSVGIGQISSEVPQNLSASRPQDRQFILSSKKLLLSDSGFYLCAWRDRTNYGYTFGSGTRLTVV.

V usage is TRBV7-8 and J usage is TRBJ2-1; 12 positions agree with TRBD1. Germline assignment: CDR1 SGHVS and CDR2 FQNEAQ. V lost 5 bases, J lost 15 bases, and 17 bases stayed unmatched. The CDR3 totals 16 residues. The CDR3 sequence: CASSLTSGTGGPTWFF. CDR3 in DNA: TGTGCCAGCAGCCTAACCTCCGGGACAGGGGGCCCCACGTGGTTCTTC.

The CDR3 region is CASSTNRVGEQYV. The CDR3, as DNA: TGTGCCAGCAGTACAAACAGGGTGGGTGAGCAGTACGTC. The chain is built from TRBV27 and TRBJ2-7, with D perhaps TRBD1 (6 bases). The V gene lost 5 bases and the J gene lost 7 bases, with 15 bases spanning the gap. The CDR3 consists of 13 residues. CDR1 is MNHEY and CDR2 is SMNVEV in the germline V gene (reference sequence).

The CDR3 DNA follows: TGTGCCAGTAGTACATATGGCAGAAACACCGGGGAGCTGTTTTTT. Residues: CASSTYGRNTGELFF. The chain joins TRBV19 to TRBJ2-2; D ambiguous. Germline loops: CDR1 LNHDA, CDR2 SQIVND (reference sequence). V lost 4 bases and J lost 2, with 11 bases in between. The CDR3 is made up of 15 amino acids.